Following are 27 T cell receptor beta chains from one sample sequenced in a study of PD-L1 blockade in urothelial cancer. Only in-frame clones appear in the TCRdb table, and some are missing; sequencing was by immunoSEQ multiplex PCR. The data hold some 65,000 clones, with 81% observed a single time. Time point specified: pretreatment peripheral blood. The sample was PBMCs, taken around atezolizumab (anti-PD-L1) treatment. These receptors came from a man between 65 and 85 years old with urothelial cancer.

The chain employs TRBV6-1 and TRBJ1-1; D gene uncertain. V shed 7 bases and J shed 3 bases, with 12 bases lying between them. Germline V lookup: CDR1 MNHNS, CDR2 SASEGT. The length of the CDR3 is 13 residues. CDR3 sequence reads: CASNPGMDTEAFF. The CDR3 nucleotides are TGTGCCAGCAATCCCGGGATGGACACTGAAGCTTTCTTT.

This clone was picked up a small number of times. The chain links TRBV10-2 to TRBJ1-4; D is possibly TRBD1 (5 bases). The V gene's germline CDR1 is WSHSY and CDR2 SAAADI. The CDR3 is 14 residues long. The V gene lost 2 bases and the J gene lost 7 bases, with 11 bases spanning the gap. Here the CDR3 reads CASSEQGGTEKLFF. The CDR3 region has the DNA TGCGCCAGCAGTGAGCAGGGAGGTACTGAAAAACTGTTTTTT.

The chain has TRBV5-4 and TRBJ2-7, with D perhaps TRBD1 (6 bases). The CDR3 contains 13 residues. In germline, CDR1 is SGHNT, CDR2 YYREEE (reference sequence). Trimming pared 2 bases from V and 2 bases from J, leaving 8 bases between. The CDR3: CASSLQGAYEQYF. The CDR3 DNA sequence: TGTGCCAGCAGCTTACAGGGTGCCTACGAGCAGTACTTC. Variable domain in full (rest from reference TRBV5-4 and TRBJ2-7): ETGVTQSPTHLIKTRGQQVTLRCSSQSGHNTVSWYQQALGQGPQFIFQYYREEENGRGNFPPRFSGLQFPNYSSELNVNALELDDSALYLCASSLQGAYEQYFGPGTRLTVT.

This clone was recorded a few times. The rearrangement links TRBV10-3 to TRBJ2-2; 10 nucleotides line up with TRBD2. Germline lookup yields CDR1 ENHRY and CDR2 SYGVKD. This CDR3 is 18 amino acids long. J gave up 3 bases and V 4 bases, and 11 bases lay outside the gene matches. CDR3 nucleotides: TGTGCCATCAGTGCCGATGGTGGACTAGCGGTTTACACCGGGGAGCTGTTTTTT. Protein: CAISADGGLAVYTGELFF.

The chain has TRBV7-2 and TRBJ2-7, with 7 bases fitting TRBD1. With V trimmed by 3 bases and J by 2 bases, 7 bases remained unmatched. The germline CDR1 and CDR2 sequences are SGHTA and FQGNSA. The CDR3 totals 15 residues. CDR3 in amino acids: CASSFRTGHTYEQYF. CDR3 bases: TGTGCCAGCAGCTTCAGGACAGGACACACCTACGAGCAGTACTTC.

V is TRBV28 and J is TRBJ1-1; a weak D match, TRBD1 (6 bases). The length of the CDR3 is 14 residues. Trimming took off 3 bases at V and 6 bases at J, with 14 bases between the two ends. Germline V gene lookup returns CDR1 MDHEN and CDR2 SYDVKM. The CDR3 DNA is TGTGCCAGCAGTTTGCCGGACAGCTTTGCTGAAGCTTTCTTT. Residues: CASSLPDSFAEAFF.

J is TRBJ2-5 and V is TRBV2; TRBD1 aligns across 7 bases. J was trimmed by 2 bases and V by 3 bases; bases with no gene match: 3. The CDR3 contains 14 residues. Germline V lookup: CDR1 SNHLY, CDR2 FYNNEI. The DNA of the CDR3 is TGTGCCAGCAGTGACCCCAGGGGGCAAGAGACCCAGTACTTC. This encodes CASSDPRGQETQYF. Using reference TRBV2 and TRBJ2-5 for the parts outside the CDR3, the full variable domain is EPEVTQTPSHQVTQMGQEVILRCVPISNHLYFYWYRQILGQKVEFLVSFYNNEISEKSEIFDDQFSVERPDGSNFTLKIRSTKLEDSAMYFCASSDPRGQETQYFGPGTRLLVL.

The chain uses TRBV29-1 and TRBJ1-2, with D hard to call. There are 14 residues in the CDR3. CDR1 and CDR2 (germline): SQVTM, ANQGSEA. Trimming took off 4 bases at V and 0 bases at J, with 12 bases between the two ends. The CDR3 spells CSVGRAGTNYGYTF. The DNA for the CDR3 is TGCAGCGTTGGGCGGGCAGGAACTAACTATGGCTACACCTTC.

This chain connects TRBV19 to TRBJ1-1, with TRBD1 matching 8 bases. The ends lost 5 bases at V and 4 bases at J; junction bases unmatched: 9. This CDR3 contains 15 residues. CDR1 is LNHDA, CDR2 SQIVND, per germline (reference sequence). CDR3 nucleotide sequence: TGTGCCAGTAGTTTACAGGGGGGGGTGGCCACTGAAGCTTTCTTT. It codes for CASSLQGGVATEAFF.

CDR3 coding DNA: TGTGCCACCAGCAGAGATTCCGGGGTCACTCAGCCCCAGCATTTT. As protein: CATSRDSGVTQPQHF. The chain couples TRBV15 to TRBJ1-5; D gene uncertain. The V end lost 0 bases, the J end lost 6 bases, and 12 bases lay between the germline ends. CDR1 is LNHNV, CDR2 YYDKDF, per germline (reference sequence). The CDR3 loop spans 15 amino acids.

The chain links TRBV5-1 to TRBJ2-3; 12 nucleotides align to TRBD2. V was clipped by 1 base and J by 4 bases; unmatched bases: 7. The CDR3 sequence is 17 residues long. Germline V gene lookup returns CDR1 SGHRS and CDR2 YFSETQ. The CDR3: CASSLKLAGGSADTQYF. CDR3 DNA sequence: TGCGCCAGCAGCTTGAAACTAGCGGGAGGATCCGCAGATACGCAGTATTTT.

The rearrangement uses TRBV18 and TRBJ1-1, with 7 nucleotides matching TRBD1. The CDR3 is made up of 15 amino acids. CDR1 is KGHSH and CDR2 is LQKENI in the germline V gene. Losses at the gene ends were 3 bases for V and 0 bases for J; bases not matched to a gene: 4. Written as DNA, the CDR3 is TGTGCCAGCTCACCTAGGACAGGTTTGAACACTGAAGCTTTCTTT. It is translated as CASSPRTGLNTEAFF.

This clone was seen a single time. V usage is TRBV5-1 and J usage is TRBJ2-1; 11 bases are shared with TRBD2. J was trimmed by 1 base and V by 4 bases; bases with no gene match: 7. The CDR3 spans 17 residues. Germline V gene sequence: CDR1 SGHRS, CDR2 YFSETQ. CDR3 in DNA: TGCGCCAGCAGCACGACTAGCGGGACGTCGTCCTACAATGAGCAGTTCTTC. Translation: CASSTTSGTSSYNEQFF.

In DNA form, the CDR3 reads TGCGCCAGCAGCTTGGGTCTTGCGGTGGCAGATACGCAGTATTTT. This encodes CASSLGLAVADTQYF. The chain carries TRBV5-1 and TRBJ2-3; D unresolved. This CDR3 is built from 15 residues. Trimming pared 0 bases from V and 4 bases from J, leaving 12 bases between. The germline CDR1 and CDR2 sequences are SGHRS and YFSETQ.

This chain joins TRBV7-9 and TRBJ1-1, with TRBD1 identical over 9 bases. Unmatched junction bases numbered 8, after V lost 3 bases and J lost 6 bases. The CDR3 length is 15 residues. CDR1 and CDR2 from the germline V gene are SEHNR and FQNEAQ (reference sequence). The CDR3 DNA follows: TGTGCCAGCAGCTTTGAGCTGGGACAGGGTTCTGAAGCTTTCTTT. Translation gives CASSFELGQGSEAFF.

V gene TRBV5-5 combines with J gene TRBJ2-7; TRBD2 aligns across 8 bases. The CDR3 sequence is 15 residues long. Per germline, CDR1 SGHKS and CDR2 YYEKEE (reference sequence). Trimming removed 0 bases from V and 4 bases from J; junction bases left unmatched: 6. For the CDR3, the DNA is TGTGCCAGCAGCTTGGGAGCTAGCGGGCGTTACGAGCAGTACTTC. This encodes CASSLGASGRYEQYF.

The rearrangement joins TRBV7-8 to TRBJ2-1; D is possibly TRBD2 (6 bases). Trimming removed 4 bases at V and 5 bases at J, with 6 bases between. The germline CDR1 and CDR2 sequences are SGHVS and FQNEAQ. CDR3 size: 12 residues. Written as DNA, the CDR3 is TGTGCCAGCAGCTGGACTAACAATGAGCAGTTCTTC. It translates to CASSWTNNEQFF.

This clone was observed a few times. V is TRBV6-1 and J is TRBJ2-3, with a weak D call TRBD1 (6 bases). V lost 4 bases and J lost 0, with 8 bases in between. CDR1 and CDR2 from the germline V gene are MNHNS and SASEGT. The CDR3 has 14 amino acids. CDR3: CASSGQVSTDTQYF. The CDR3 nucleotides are TGTGCCAGCAGTGGACAGGTTAGCACAGATACGCAGTATTTT.

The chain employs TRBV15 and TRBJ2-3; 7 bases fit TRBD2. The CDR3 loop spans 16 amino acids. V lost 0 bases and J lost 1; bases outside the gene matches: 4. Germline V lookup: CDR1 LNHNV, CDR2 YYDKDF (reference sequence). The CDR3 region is CATSRDGGEGTDTQYF. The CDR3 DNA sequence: TGTGCCACCAGCAGAGATGGGGGGGAGGGCACAGATACGCAGTATTTT.

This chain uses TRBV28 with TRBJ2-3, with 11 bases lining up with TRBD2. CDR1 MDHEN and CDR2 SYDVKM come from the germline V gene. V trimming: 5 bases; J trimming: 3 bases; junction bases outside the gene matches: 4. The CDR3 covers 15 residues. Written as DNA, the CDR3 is TGTGCCAGCAGTATCGGGACTAGCGGAACAGATACGCAGTATTTT. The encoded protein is CASSIGTSGTDTQYF.

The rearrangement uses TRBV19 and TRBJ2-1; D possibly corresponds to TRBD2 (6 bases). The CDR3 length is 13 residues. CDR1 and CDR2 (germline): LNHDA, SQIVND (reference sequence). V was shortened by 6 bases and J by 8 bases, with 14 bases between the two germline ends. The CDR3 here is CASRRDGGYEQFF. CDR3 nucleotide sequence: TGTGCCAGTAGGAGGGATGGGGGGTATGAGCAGTTCTTC.

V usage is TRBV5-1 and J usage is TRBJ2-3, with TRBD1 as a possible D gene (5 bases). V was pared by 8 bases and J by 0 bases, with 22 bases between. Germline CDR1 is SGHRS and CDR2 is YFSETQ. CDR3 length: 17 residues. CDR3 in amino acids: CASSTPRQGGSTDTQYF. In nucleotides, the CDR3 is TGCGCCAGTTCTACCCCTCGCCAGGGTGGAAGCACAGATACGCAGTATTTT.

Written as DNA, the CDR3 is TGTGCCAGCAGTTCCTCCCCCTATGGAGATACGCAGTATTTT. Translated, it gives CASSSSPYGDTQYF. The V and J genes are TRBV28 and TRBJ2-3, with D unclear. V was pared by 4 bases and J by 5 bases, with 13 bases between. Looked up from germline, CDR1 is MDHEN and CDR2 is SYDVKM. The CDR3 is made up of 14 amino acids.

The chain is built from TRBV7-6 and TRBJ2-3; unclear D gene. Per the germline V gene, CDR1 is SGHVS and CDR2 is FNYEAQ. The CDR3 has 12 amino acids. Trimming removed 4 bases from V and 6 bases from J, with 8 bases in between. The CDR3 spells CASSSPGDTQYF. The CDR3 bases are TGTGCCAGCAGCTCCCCCGGGGATACGCAGTATTTT.

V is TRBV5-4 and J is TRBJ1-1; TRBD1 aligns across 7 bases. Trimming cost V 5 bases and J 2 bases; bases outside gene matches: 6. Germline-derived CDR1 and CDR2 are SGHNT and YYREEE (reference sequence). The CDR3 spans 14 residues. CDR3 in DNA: TGTGCCAGCAGTCTACAGGGGATTAACACTGAAGCTTTCTTT. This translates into CASSLQGINTEAFF.

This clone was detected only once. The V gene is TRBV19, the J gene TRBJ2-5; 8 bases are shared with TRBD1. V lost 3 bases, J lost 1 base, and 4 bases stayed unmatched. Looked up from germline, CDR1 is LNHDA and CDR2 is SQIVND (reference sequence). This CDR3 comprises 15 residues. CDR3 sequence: CASSIFGTGQETQYF. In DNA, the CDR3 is TGTGCCAGTAGTATTTTTGGGACAGGCCAAGAGACCCAGTACTTC.

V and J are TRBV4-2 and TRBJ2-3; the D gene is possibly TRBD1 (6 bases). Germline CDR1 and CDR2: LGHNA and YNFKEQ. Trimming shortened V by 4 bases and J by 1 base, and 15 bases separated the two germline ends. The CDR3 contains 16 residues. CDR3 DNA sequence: TGTGCCAGCAGCCCCCTCGAGTCAGGGGGCACAGATACGCAGTATTTT. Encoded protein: CASSPLESGGTDTQYF.